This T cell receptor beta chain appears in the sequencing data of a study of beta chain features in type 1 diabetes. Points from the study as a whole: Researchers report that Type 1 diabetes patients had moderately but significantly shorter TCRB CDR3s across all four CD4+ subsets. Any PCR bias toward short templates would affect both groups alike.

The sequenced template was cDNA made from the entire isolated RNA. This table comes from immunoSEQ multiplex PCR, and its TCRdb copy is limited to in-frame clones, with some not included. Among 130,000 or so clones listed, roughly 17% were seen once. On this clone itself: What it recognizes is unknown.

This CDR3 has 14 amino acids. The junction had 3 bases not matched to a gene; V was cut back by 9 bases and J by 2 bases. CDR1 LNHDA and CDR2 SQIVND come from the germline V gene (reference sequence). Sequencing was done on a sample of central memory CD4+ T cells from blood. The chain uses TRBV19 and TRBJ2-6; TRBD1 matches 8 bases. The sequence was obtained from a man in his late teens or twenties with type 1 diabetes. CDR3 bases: TGTGCCAGCGCAGGGGGCGCTGGGGCCAACGTCCTGACTTTC. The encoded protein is CASAGGAGANVLTF.